This passage covers 18 T cell receptor beta chains from one sample sequenced in a study of T-cell reconstitution after alpha-beta-depleted transplantation in children. The library targeted TCRbeta and was prepared with unique molecular identifiers. TCRdb reprocessed the PCR reads with MiXCR, giving one entry per CDR3 protein. The profile shows around 670,000 distinct CDR3 sequences, roughly 14% of them singletons. Here the sequenced sample was PBMCs, taken before TCRalphabeta/CD19-depleted stem cell transplant. All receptors come from a girl aged 2 to 10 with congenital amegakaryocytic thrombocytopenia, due to receive a stem cell transplant.

This chain connects TRBV27 to TRBJ2-7; D remains unclear. The CDR3 contains 14 residues. Germline loops: CDR1 MNHEY, CDR2 SMNVEV (reference sequence). V was shortened by 4 bases and J by 7 bases, with 17 bases between the two germline ends. The CDR3 bases are TGTGCCAGCAGTTCCCGGGCTCTCCCCTGGGAGCAGTACTTC. Translated: CASSSRALPWEQYF.

This clonotype was detected only once. The V call is TRBV20-1, the J call TRBJ2-7; TRBD2 aligns across 11 bases. The CDR3 spans 16 residues. Germline V gene sequence: CDR1 DFQATT, CDR2 SNEGSKA (reference sequence). V lost 0 bases, J lost 2 bases, and 6 bases stayed unmatched. The CDR3 loop is CSARDTSGSTTYEQYF. The DNA for the CDR3 is TGCAGTGCTAGAGACACTAGCGGGAGTACCACCTACGAGCAGTACTTC.

This clonotype occurred many times. The rearrangement uses TRBV7-2 and TRBJ1-5, with D tentatively TRBD1 (5 bases). Germline V gene data show CDR1 as SGHTA and CDR2 as FQGNSA. V was clipped by 4 bases and J by 4 bases, with 14 bases between them. This CDR3 spans 15 amino acids. The CDR3 reads CASSSRDGQNQPQHF. As DNA, the CDR3 is TGTGCCAGCAGCTCCCGGGACGGACAAAATCAGCCCCAGCATTTT.

This clonotype was picked up a small number of times. J is TRBJ2-1 and V is TRBV4-2; 8 bases map to TRBD2. Trimming at V came to 0 bases and at J to 0 bases, leaving 22 bases not matched to a gene. The V gene's germline CDR1 is LGHNA and CDR2 YNFKEQ. This CDR3 contains 23 residues. CDR3 DNA: TGTGCCAGCAGCCAAGATAACCCCTTTTTTAGCGGGACGATTCCAAGCTCCTACAATGAGCAGTTCTTC. This codes for CASSQDNPFFSGTIPSSYNEQFF.

This clonotype occurred many times. V gene TRBV7-6 combines with J gene TRBJ2-1; D is unresolved. Trimming shortened V by 2 bases and J by 7 bases, and 9 bases separated the two germline ends. The CDR3 has 13 amino acids. Germline V gives CDR1 SGHVS, CDR2 FNYEAQ. CDR3 loop: CASSLSLGNEQFF. The CDR3 DNA sequence: TGTGCCAGCAGCTTATCTTTGGGGAATGAGCAGTTCTTC.

This clonotype was observed many times. The J gene is TRBJ1-6, the V gene TRBV20-1; tentatively, D is TRBD1 (6 bases). In germline, CDR1 is DFQATT, CDR2 SNEGSKA (reference sequence). The CDR3 is made up of 13 amino acids. Trimming took 5 bases from V and 8 from J, leaving 13 bases between them. CDR3 DNA: TGCAGTGCTGCGACAGGCGTTGATTCACCCCTCCACTTT. Its translation: CSAATGVDSPLHF.

This clonotype was seen at least ten times. CDR3 loop: CASSSRGAVGNTIYF. CDR3 in DNA: TGTGCCAGCAGCTCCCGGGGGGCAGTTGGAAACACCATATATTTT. The rearrangement joins TRBV7-2 to TRBJ1-3; a possible D gene is TRBD1 (6 bases). The V end was cut by 4 bases, the J end by 3 bases, with 13 bases between. Germline values: CDR1 SGHTA, CDR2 FQGNSA. CDR3 length: 15 amino acids.

This clonotype appeared many times. The V call is TRBV6-1, the J call TRBJ2-1, with 9 bases fitting TRBD2. CDR1 is MNHNS, CDR2 SASEGT, per germline. J lost 8 bases, V lost 11 bases, and 10 bases had no gene match. The CDR3 runs 13 residues. The CDR3: CAAKSSGIDEQFF. The CDR3 nucleotides read TGTGCCGCTAAGTCTAGCGGGATCGATGAGCAGTTCTTC.

V usage is TRBV5-1 and J usage is TRBJ2-7; 7 bases are shared with TRBD2. With 3 bases clipped from V and 2 bases from J, the junction kept 8 bases outside the gene matches. Germline V lookup: CDR1 SGHRS, CDR2 YFSETQ. This CDR3 spans 15 amino acids. CDR3 amino acids: CASSWDYLETYEQYF. CDR3 sequence (DNA): TGCGCCAGCAGCTGGGACTACCTTGAGACCTACGAGCAGTACTTC.

This clonotype appeared many times. The CDR3 nucleotides are TGTGCTAGTACGTTGTGGGGCGGGAGTTACAATGAGCAGTTCTTC. Translation gives CASTLWGGSYNEQFF. The chain joins TRBV12-5 to TRBJ2-1; TRBD2 agrees at 7 bases. Germline trimming cut 8 bases from V and 4 bases from J; bases unmatched to any gene: 11. The CDR3 has 15 amino acids. The germline CDR1 and CDR2 sequences are LGHNT and FRNRAP. The variable domain in full, with the rest retrieved from reference TRBV12-5 and TRBJ2-1, is DARVTQTPRHKVTEMGQEVTMRCQPILGHNTVFWYRQTMMQGLELLAYFRNRAPLDDSGMPKDRFSAEMPDATLATLKIQPSEPRDSAVYFCASTLWGGSYNEQFFGPGTRLTVL.

The sample holds a few counts of this clonotype. The DNA of the CDR3 is TGCAGCGTTGTATCATTTTTGTACTACAATGAGCAGTTCTTC. Its protein is CSVVSFLYYNEQFF. The chain couples TRBV29-1 to TRBJ2-1; unclear D gene. The ends were cut back, 4 bases at V and 3 bases at J, with 13 bases in the middle. Germline V CDR1 and CDR2: SQVTM, ANQGSEA. The CDR3 is made up of 14 amino acids.

The chain combines TRBV12-3 or TRBV12-4 with TRBJ2-3; 7 bases are a match to TRBD1. The better agreement between TRBJ1-5 and the DNA end casts doubt on the J call. The CDR3 is made up of 14 amino acids. CDR3 in amino acids: CASSRTGGTDTQHF. The CDR3, as DNA: TGTGCCAGCAGTCGGACAGGCGGCACAGATACGCAGCATTTT.

This clonotype was observed many times. This chain joins TRBV10-3 and TRBJ2-1; D might be TRBD2 (6 bases). CDR3 length equals 14 residues. The V gene's germline CDR1 is ENHRY and CDR2 SYGVKD. Trimming took off 6 bases at V and 5 bases at J, with 14 bases between the two ends. CDR3 residues: CAIRAGRDDNEQFF. The CDR3 DNA is TGTGCCATCAGGGCTGGGCGGGACGACAATGAGCAGTTCTTC.

As regards this clonotype: A junction boundary mismatches the germline segment, possibly from a read error. Written as DNA, the CDR3 is TGTACCAGCAGCCAAGGATCTAGCGGGAGTAGCTACGAGCAGTACTTC. Protein product: CTSSQGSSGSSYEQYF. This sequence joins TRBV4-2 and TRBJ2-7; 10 bases match TRBD2. Germline V lookup: CDR1 LGHNA, CDR2 YNFKEQ. The CDR3 has 16 residues.

The rearrangement uses TRBV7-9 and TRBJ2-1; D perhaps matches TRBD1 (5 bases). The V and J ends lost 5 bases and 8 bases respectively, with 10 bases between them. Germline V gives CDR1 SEHNR, CDR2 FQNEAQ (reference sequence). The CDR3 contains 12 residues. CDR3 in amino acids: CASSGQRYEQFF. CDR3 coding DNA: TGTGCCAGCAGCGGACAAAGGTATGAGCAGTTCTTC.

This clonotype showed up many times. This chain uses TRBV29-1 with TRBJ2-7; 7 nucleotides line up with TRBD2. Germline CDR1 is SQVTM and CDR2 is ANQGSEA. Trimming removed 4 bases from V and 0 bases from J; junction bases left unmatched: 9. The CDR3 is 15 amino acids. The CDR3 reads CSVVGAGSLSYEQYF. The CDR3 DNA sequence: TGCAGCGTTGTTGGAGCGGGGAGCCTCTCCTACGAGCAGTACTTC.

This sequence joins TRBV18 and TRBJ2-7, with D possibly being TRBD1 or TRBD2 (5 bases each). Germline loops: CDR1 KGHSH, CDR2 LQKENI. With 4 bases removed from V and 4 bases from J, the gap between germline ends came to 20 bases. CDR3 size: 16 residues. CDR3 in amino acids: CASSLRTGTELYEQYF. The DNA of the CDR3 is TGTGCCAGCTCACTTAGAACCGGGACGGAGCTTTACGAGCAGTACTTC.

This clonotype was counted only a few times. This sequence joins TRBV4-1 and TRBJ1-2, with 11 bases lining up with TRBD1. This CDR3 has 17 residues. Germline V gene sequence: CDR1 MGHRA, CDR2 YSYEKL. J lost 2 bases, V lost 3 bases, and 8 bases had no gene match. CDR3 amino acids: CASSHRTGGEENYGYTF. The CDR3 DNA reads as TGCGCCAGCAGCCACCGGACAGGGGGCGAAGAAAACTATGGCTACACCTTC.